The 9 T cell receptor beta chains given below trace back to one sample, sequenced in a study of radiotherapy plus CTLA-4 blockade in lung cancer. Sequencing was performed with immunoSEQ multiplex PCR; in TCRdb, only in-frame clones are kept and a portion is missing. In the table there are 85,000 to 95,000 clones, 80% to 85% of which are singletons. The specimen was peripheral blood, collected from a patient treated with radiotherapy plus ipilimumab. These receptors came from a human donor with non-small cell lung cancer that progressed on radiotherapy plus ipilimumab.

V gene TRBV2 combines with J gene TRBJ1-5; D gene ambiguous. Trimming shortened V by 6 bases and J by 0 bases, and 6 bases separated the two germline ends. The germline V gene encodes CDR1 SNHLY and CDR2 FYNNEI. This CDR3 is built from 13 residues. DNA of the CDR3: TGTGCCAGCAGCCGGGATAGCAATCAGCCCCAGCATTTT. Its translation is CASSRDSNQPQHF.

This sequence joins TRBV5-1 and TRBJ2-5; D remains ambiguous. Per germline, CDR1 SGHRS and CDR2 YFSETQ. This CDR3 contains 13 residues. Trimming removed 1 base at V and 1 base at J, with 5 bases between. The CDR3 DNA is TGCGCCAGCAGCTTGCCCGGCCAAGAGACCCAGTACTTC. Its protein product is CASSLPGQETQYF. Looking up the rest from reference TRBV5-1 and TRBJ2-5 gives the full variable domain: KAGVTQTPRYLIKTRGQQVTLSCSPISGHRSVSWYQQTPGQGLQFLFEYFSETQRNKGNFPGRFSGRQFSNSRSEMNVSTLELGDSALYLCASSLPGQETQYFGPGTRLLVL.

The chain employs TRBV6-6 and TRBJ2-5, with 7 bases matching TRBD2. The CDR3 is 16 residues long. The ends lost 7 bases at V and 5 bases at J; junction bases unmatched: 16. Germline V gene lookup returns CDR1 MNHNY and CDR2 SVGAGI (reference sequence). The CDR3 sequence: CASTSSGTRATETQYF. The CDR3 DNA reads TGTGCCAGCACCTCAAGCGGGACTCGGGCTACGGAGACCCAGTACTTC.

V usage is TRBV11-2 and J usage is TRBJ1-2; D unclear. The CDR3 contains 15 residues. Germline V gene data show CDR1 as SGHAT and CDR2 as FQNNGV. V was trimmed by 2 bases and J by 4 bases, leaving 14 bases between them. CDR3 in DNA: TGTGCCAGCAGCTTACAGGCGGCAGGCGCCTATGGCTACACCTTC. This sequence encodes CASSLQAAGAYGYTF. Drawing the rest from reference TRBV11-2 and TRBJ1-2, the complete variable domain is EAGVAQSPRYKIIEKRQSVAFWCNPISGHATLYWYQQILGQGPKLLIQFQNNGVVDDSQLPKDRFSAERLKGVDSTLKIQPAKLEDSAVYLCASSLQAAGAYGYTFGSGTRLTVV.

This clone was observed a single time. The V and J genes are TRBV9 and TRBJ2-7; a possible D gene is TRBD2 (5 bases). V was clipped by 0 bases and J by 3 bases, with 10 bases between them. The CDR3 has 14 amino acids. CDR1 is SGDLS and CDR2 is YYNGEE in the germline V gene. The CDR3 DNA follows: TGTGCCAGCAGCGTAGGAGGGAATAGCTACGAGCAGTACTTC. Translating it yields CASSVGGNSYEQYF.

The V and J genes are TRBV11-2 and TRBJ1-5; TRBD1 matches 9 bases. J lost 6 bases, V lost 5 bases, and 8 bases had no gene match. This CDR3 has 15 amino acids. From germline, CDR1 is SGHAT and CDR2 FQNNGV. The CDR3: CASSKGGTGTQPQHF. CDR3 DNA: TGTGCCAGCAGCAAGGGGGGGACAGGGACTCAGCCCCAGCATTTT. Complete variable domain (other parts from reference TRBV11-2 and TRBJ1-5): EAGVAQSPRYKIIEKRQSVAFWCNPISGHATLYWYQQILGQGPKLLIQFQNNGVVDDSQLPKDRFSAERLKGVDSTLKIQPAKLEDSAVYLCASSKGGTGTQPQHFGDGTRLSIL.

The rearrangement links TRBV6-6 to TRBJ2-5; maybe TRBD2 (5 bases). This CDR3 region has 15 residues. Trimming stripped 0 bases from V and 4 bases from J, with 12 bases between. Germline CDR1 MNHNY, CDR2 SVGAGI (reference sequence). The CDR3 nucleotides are TGTGCCAGCAGTTACTCTCAGCGGTCAAGAGAGACCCAGTACTTC. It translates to CASSYSQRSRETQYF.

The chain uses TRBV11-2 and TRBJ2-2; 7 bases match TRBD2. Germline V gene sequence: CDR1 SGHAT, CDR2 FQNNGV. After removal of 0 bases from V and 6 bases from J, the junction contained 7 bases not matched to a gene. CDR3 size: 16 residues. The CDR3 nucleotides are TGTGCCAGCAGCTTAGAGGCGGGAGCGGTTTCCGGGGAGCTGTTTTTT. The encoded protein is CASSLEAGAVSGELFF.

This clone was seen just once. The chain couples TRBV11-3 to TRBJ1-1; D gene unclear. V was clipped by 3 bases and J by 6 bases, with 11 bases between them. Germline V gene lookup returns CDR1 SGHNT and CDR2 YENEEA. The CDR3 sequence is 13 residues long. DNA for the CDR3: TGTGCCAGCAGCTTTAATCAGGTCGCTGAAGCTTTCTTT. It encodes CASSFNQVAEAFF.